These T cell receptor beta chains were read from a single sample in a study of shared clonotypes between healthy human individuals. Sequencing was performed with immunoSEQ multiplex PCR; in TCRdb, only in-frame clones are kept and a portion is missing. Of roughly 640,000 clones listed, more than 95% were seen once; the top ten hold about 0.06%. Sequencing used naive CD4+ T cells sorted from blood. Source of these receptors: a woman younger than 45 in good health. Each CDR3 is given without its conserved first and last residue. Each record gives: D gene, J gene, V gene, clone size, CDR3 protein. A D gene is named only where the DNA matches it firmly. The size entry is marked missing in some rows and otherwise reads once, few, many or a size class.

d_gene: TRBD1; j_gene: TRBJ2-7; v_gene: TRBV7-2; abundance: .; CDR3aa: ASGSGGLRQY
d_gene: TRBD2; j_gene: TRBJ2-1; v_gene: TRBV5-1; abundance: .; CDR3aa: ASSSSRTSGTYEQF
d_gene: TRBD1; j_gene: TRBJ2-7; v_gene: TRBV15; abundance: .; CDR3aa: ATSRAGTGAGEQY
d_gene: .; j_gene: TRBJ2-2; v_gene: TRBV9; abundance: once; CDR3aa: ASSVVARPSSNTGELF
d_gene: TRBD2; j_gene: TRBJ2-4; v_gene: TRBV28; abundance: .; CDR3aa: ASSLRVSLALNKNIQY
d_gene: TRBD2; j_gene: TRBJ2-7; v_gene: TRBV29-1; abundance: .; CDR3aa: SVKRLLAGDGEQY
d_gene: .; j_gene: TRBJ2-2; v_gene: TRBV18; abundance: .; CDR3aa: ASSPWNGELF
d_gene: .; j_gene: TRBJ1-5; v_gene: TRBV5-8; abundance: once; CDR3aa: ASSYIRGQPQH
d_gene: .; j_gene: TRBJ2-6; v_gene: TRBV5-1; abundance: .; CDR3aa: ASGWTVSGANVLT
d_gene: TRBD1; j_gene: TRBJ1-1; v_gene: TRBV6-1; abundance: .; CDR3aa: ASSAGQGQNTEAF
d_gene: .; j_gene: TRBJ1-6; v_gene: TRBV6-5; abundance: .; CDR3aa: ASRPGPDGSPLH
d_gene: TRBD1; j_gene: TRBJ2-1; v_gene: TRBV7-8; abundance: .; CDR3aa: ASSPPWDSRTYNEQF
d_gene: TRBD2; j_gene: TRBJ2-2; v_gene: TRBV2; abundance: .; CDR3aa: ASSEYSSGNTGELF
d_gene: .; j_gene: TRBJ2-3; v_gene: TRBV14; abundance: .; CDR3aa: ASSQETATVRTDTQY
d_gene: TRBD1; j_gene: TRBJ1-2; v_gene: TRBV19; abundance: .; CDR3aa: ASSTGQVYGYT
d_gene: .; j_gene: TRBJ2-7; v_gene: TRBV13; abundance: .; CDR3aa: ASSFRALSYEQY
d_gene: TRBD1; j_gene: TRBJ2-7; v_gene: TRBV28; abundance: .; CDR3aa: ASSFGGQGVGNYEQY
d_gene: .; j_gene: TRBJ2-5; v_gene: TRBV5-1; abundance: .; CDR3aa: ASRGSRIWQATNQETQY
d_gene: TRBD2; j_gene: TRBJ2-5; v_gene: TRBV27; abundance: .; CDR3aa: ASSLRTRAETQY
d_gene: .; j_gene: TRBJ2-1; v_gene: TRBV28; abundance: .; CDR3aa: ASSLTAFNEQF
d_gene: .; j_gene: TRBJ1-2; v_gene: TRBV5-1; abundance: .; CDR3aa: ASSWGRYYGYT
d_gene: .; j_gene: TRBJ2-7; v_gene: TRBV7-8; abundance: .; CDR3aa: ASSPGLYEQY
d_gene: .; j_gene: TRBJ2-3; v_gene: TRBV19; abundance: .; CDR3aa: ASSIKADTDTQY
d_gene: .; j_gene: TRBJ1-2; v_gene: TRBV28; abundance: .; CDR3aa: ASSLRGISYT
d_gene: .; j_gene: TRBJ2-5; v_gene: TRBV5-8; abundance: .; CDR3aa: ASSQGPSQETQY
d_gene: .; j_gene: TRBJ2-5; v_gene: TRBV5-1; abundance: .; CDR3aa: ASSLSGGVQETQY
d_gene: TRBD2; j_gene: TRBJ2-1; v_gene: TRBV5-1; abundance: .; CDR3aa: ASNPSSGSPF
d_gene: TRBD1; j_gene: TRBJ2-2; v_gene: TRBV18; abundance: .; CDR3aa: ASSPPARTGWTGELF
d_gene: TRBD1; j_gene: TRBJ2-3; v_gene: TRBV27; abundance: .; CDR3aa: ASSPRTGGTDTQY
d_gene: TRBD2; j_gene: TRBJ2-7; v_gene: TRBV9; abundance: .; CDR3aa: ASSVLAGASEQY
d_gene: TRBD1; j_gene: TRBJ2-7; v_gene: TRBV27; abundance: .; CDR3aa: ASSLSTTGVVEQY
d_gene: TRBD1; j_gene: TRBJ1-5; v_gene: TRBV6-6; abundance: .; CDR3aa: ASRVSPDRVNQPQH
d_gene: .; j_gene: TRBJ1-2; v_gene: TRBV6-5; abundance: .; CDR3aa: ASSKDSNYGYT
d_gene: .; j_gene: TRBJ1-1; v_gene: TRBV6-1; abundance: .; CDR3aa: ASSEGAENTEAF
d_gene: .; j_gene: TRBJ2-1; v_gene: TRBV29-1; abundance: .; CDR3aa: SSQLEHYNEQF
d_gene: .; j_gene: TRBJ2-1; v_gene: TRBV23-1; abundance: .; CDR3aa: ASSHFNEQF
d_gene: .; j_gene: TRBJ2-7; v_gene: TRBV11-2; abundance: .; CDR3aa: ASSLYTGEQY
d_gene: TRBD1; j_gene: TRBJ1-5; v_gene: TRBV7-3; abundance: .; CDR3aa: ASSQGANQPQH
d_gene: .; j_gene: TRBJ2-1; v_gene: TRBV29-1; abundance: .; CDR3aa: SAAGGKSYNEQF
d_gene: TRBD2; j_gene: TRBJ2-4; v_gene: TRBV6-4; abundance: once; CDR3aa: ASRETSGWRD
d_gene: .; j_gene: TRBJ2-7; v_gene: TRBV5-5; abundance: .; CDR3aa: ASSLGQIYEQY
d_gene: .; j_gene: TRBJ2-5; v_gene: TRBV7-2; abundance: .; CDR3aa: ASSLVSDQETQY
d_gene: TRBD2; j_gene: TRBJ2-5; v_gene: TRBV7-3; abundance: once; CDR3aa: ASSSGLAGGRETQY
d_gene: TRBD1; j_gene: TRBJ1-2; v_gene: TRBV6-1; abundance: .; CDR3aa: ASSEPGQGAPNYGYT
d_gene: TRBD1; j_gene: TRBJ2-7; v_gene: TRBV11-2; abundance: once; CDR3aa: ASSLARHRGPYEQY
d_gene: TRBD1; j_gene: TRBJ2-2; v_gene: TRBV6-1; abundance: .; CDR3aa: ASFTGGTGELF
d_gene: .; j_gene: TRBJ2-7; v_gene: TRBV28; abundance: once; CDR3aa: ASNLGYEQY
d_gene: .; j_gene: TRBJ2-2; v_gene: TRBV5-1; abundance: .; CDR3aa: ASSLVPNTGELF
d_gene: .; j_gene: TRBJ2-2; v_gene: TRBV4-1; abundance: .; CDR3aa: ASSQGNRVVTGELF
d_gene: .; j_gene: TRBJ1-5; v_gene: TRBV2; abundance: .; CDR3aa: ASSERDNNQPQH
d_gene: .; j_gene: TRBJ2-2; v_gene: TRBV18; abundance: .; CDR3aa: ASSPVASNTGELF
d_gene: TRBD1; j_gene: TRBJ1-1; v_gene: TRBV28; abundance: .; CDR3aa: ASTPGQGIFNTEAF
d_gene: .; j_gene: TRBJ1-1; v_gene: TRBV5-1; abundance: .; CDR3aa: ASSLDAARNTEAF
d_gene: TRBD2; j_gene: TRBJ2-5; v_gene: TRBV5-4; abundance: .; CDR3aa: ASTLGGLAGVQETQY
d_gene: .; j_gene: TRBJ1-2; v_gene: TRBV19; abundance: .; CDR3aa: ASRIWGDGSNYGYT